The next 6 T cell receptor beta chains were all read from a single sample in a study of Ad26.COV2.S vaccination and SARS-CoV-2 variants. Produced via immunoSEQ multiplex PCR; TCRdb's table is partial and in-frame only. The sample shows more than 250,000 clones, about 89% of them seen only once. Indicated treatment: over 15 received Ad26.COV2.S at low or high dose, single or two shots; about five received placebo; per-sample allocation not given. Each sample was drawn 63 days after the first injection (of vaccine or placebo). Sample: peripheral blood, taken in a trial of Ad26.COV2.S vaccine versus placebo. These receptors originate from a person between 18 and 65 years old who received the Ad26.COV2.S COVID-19 vaccine or a placebo.

The gene calls are TRBV19 and TRBJ2-1; D is ambiguous. CDR3 size: 11 residues. Germline V gene data show CDR1 as LNHDA and CDR2 as SQIVND (reference sequence). The germline V and J ends were trimmed by 6 bases and 3 bases, with 3 bases remaining between them. For the CDR3, the DNA is TGTGCCAGTAGAATCTACAATGAGCAGTTCTTC. Translated: CASRIYNEQFF.

The V gene is TRBV10-1, the J gene TRBJ2-7; D gene unclear. Trimming removed 2 bases from V and 0 bases from J, with 11 bases in between. Germline V gene data show CDR1 as WNHNN and CDR2 as SYGVQD (reference sequence). There are 15 residues in the CDR3. The CDR3 region is CASSERVVPSYEQYF. As DNA, the CDR3 is TGCGCCAGCAGTGAGCGAGTAGTGCCCTCCTACGAGCAGTACTTC.

The chain employs TRBV6-5 and TRBJ2-3; tentatively, D is TRBD1 or TRBD2 (6 bases each). CDR3 size: 13 residues. The ends were cut back, 7 bases at V and 4 bases at J, with 12 bases in the middle. Per germline, CDR1 MNHEY and CDR2 SVGAGI. The CDR3 loop is CASTLRGPDTQYF. The CDR3 DNA is TGTGCCAGCACGCTCCGGGGGCCAGATACGCAGTATTTT.

This chain connects TRBV10-1 to TRBJ2-7; no reliable D call. The CDR3 contains 13 residues. From germline, CDR1 is WNHNN and CDR2 SYGVQD (reference sequence). V was clipped by 2 bases and J by 4 bases, with 9 bases between them. CDR3 coding DNA: TGCGCCAGCAGTGAGGGGGTAGGGTACGAGCAGTACTTC. This sequence encodes CASSEGVGYEQYF.

The genes are TRBV28 and TRBJ2-7; D might be TRBD1 or TRBD2, each matching 5 bases. The germline CDR1 and CDR2 sequences are MDHEN and SYDVKM. Between the trimmed V and J ends, which lost 3 bases and 4 bases, there was a span of 34 bases. This CDR3 has 21 residues. The CDR3 nucleotides are TGTGCCAGCAGTTTGTCGCTATATGGGACGGTCGTCGGCGTTGTGGGATACGAGCAGTACTTC. Protein product: CASSLSLYGTVVGVVGYEQYF. The variable domain in full, completed from reference TRBV28 and TRBJ2-7, reads DVKVTQSSRYLVKRTGEKVFLECVQDMDHENMFWYRQDPGLGLRLIYFSYDVKMKEKGDIPEGYSVSREKKERFSLILESASTNQTSMYLCASSLSLYGTVVGVVGYEQYFGPGTRLTVT.

The V gene is TRBV10-1, the J gene TRBJ2-5, with a tentative D call TRBD1 (6 bases). The CDR3 covers 13 residues. The V end lost 5 bases, the J end lost 2 bases, and 9 bases lay between the germline ends. Germline CDR1 reads WNHNN; CDR2 reads SYGVQD (reference sequence). The DNA for the CDR3 is TGCGCCAGCAGTCCGGGACATCAAGAGACCCAGTACTTC. Protein: CASSPGHQETQYF.